The next 11 T cell receptor beta chains were all read from a single sample in a study of OX40 agonist ivuxolimab in advanced cancers. The protocol was immunoSEQ multiplex PCR, while the TCRdb copy is restricted to in-frame clones and leaves out a portion. Of about 80,000 clones listed, roughly nine tenths are singletons. The material sequenced was CD4+ or CD8+ T cells sorted from blood, taken in a trial of the OX40 agonist ivuxolimab. The receptors were sampled from an adult with an advanced solid tumor such as melanoma, head and neck, liver or kidney cancer.

The rearrangement joins TRBV2 to TRBJ2-3, with D perhaps being TRBD1 or TRBD2 (6 bases each). Trimming removed 4 bases from V and 5 bases from J, with 16 bases in between. This CDR3 has 15 residues. Germline loops: CDR1 SNHLY, CDR2 FYNNEI. CDR3 residues: CASSGTGARGDTQYF. The CDR3, as DNA: TGTGCCAGCAGTGGAACGGGGGCGAGGGGAGATACGCAGTATTTT.

The chain uses TRBV5-4 and TRBJ2-3; D ambiguous. Germline V gene sequence: CDR1 SGHNT, CDR2 YYREEE (reference sequence). The CDR3 has 15 amino acids. V was pared by 0 bases and J by 1 base, with 9 bases between. The CDR3 spells CASSLDGFRTDTQYF. CDR3 in DNA: TGTGCCAGCAGCTTGGACGGGTTTCGCACAGATACGCAGTATTTT.

The chain has TRBV7-6 and TRBJ2-7, with 10 bases fitting TRBD2. J lost 0 bases, V lost 3 bases, and 20 bases had no gene match. Germline CDR1 SGHVS, CDR2 FNYEAQ. The CDR3 covers 21 residues. In DNA, the CDR3 is TGTGCCAGCAGCTTCCCCCCGGCGGGCCCGGGACTAGCGCACATCTCCTACGAGCAGTACTTC. Translation gives CASSFPPAGPGLAHISYEQYF.

The chain employs TRBV19 and TRBJ2-3; a possible D gene is TRBD1 (5 bases). V shed 6 bases and J shed 3 bases, with 10 bases lying between them. The CDR3 runs 13 residues. Germline lookup yields CDR1 LNHDA and CDR2 SQIVND (reference sequence). The CDR3 DNA sequence: TGTGCCAGTAGCAACAGGAATACAGATACGCAGTATTTT. Translating it yields CASSNRNTDTQYF.

This chain's CDR3 is CASSNTGASSYEQYF. The CDR3 nucleotides are TGTGCCAGCAGCAATACAGGGGCGAGCTCCTACGAGCAGTACTTC. V is TRBV11-3 and J is TRBJ2-7; 7 bases are a match to TRBD1. There are 15 residues in the CDR3. After removal of 5 bases from V and 0 bases from J, the junction contained 7 bases not matched to a gene. The germline CDR1 and CDR2 sequences are SGHNT and YENEEA.

The V gene is TRBV6-1, the J gene TRBJ2-7, with D possibly matching TRBD2 (6 bases). Trimming stripped 5 bases from V and 3 bases from J, with 11 bases between. From germline, CDR1 is MNHNS and CDR2 SASEGT. This CDR3 is built from 13 residues. In DNA, the CDR3 is TGTGCCAGCAGTCGGGGGAAGAACTACGAGCAGTACTTC. Translation gives CASSRGKNYEQYF.

The CDR3 loop is CASVYGQGKTIYF. The CDR3 bases are TGTGCCAGCGTCTATGGACAGGGGAAAACCATATATTTT. The rearrangement joins TRBV2 to TRBJ1-3; 9 bases fit TRBD1. The CDR3 covers 13 residues. V was clipped by 8 bases and J by 10 bases; unmatched bases: 9. Germline V gene lookup returns CDR1 SNHLY and CDR2 FYNNEI.

This chain joins TRBV5-4 and TRBJ2-5, with 9 bases that match TRBD2. The J segment lost 4 bases and the V segment lost 0 bases, leaving 10 bases of the junction unmatched. Germline V gene sequence: CDR1 SGHNT, CDR2 YYREEE (reference sequence). This CDR3 region has 17 residues. This CDR3 is CASSLGGTSPRAETQYF. In DNA form, the CDR3 reads TGTGCCAGCAGCTTGGGTGGGACTAGCCCGAGGGCAGAGACCCAGTACTTC.

This clone turned up a few times. The chain combines TRBV28 with TRBJ2-7, with a weak D call TRBD2 (6 bases). The V and J ends lost 4 bases and 2 bases respectively, with 9 bases between them. This CDR3 contains 13 residues. Germline V gene lookup returns CDR1 MDHEN and CDR2 SYDVKM. In nucleotides, the CDR3 is TGTGCCAGCAGTTCGGGACTCCCCTACGAGCAGTACTTC. It codes for CASSSGLPYEQYF.

The V call is TRBV28, the J call TRBJ1-2; TRBD1 aligns across 10 bases. There are 15 residues in the CDR3. CDR1 and CDR2 from the germline V gene are MDHEN and SYDVKM. The V and J ends lost 5 bases and 1 base, in that order; junction bases with no gene match: 4. DNA for the CDR3: TGTGCCAGCAGTCCCGGGACAGGGGTTAACTATGGCTACACCTTC. Translated: CASSPGTGVNYGYTF.

Comment on this clone: Distinct nucleotide sequences in the sample also encode this CDR3. CDR3 amino acids: CASSSWTSGTYEQYF. CDR3 bases: TGTGCCAGTAGTAGTTGGACTAGCGGGACCTACGAGCAGTACTTC. The chain uses TRBV19 and TRBJ2-7, with 12 bases that match TRBD2. Trimming cost V 4 bases and J 2 bases; bases outside gene matches: 3. The CDR3 consists of 15 residues. Germline-derived CDR1 and CDR2 are LNHDA and SQIVND (reference sequence).